This passage covers 30 T cell receptor beta chains from one sample sequenced in a study of control samples from healthy donors and cancer patients. Sequencing was performed with immunoSEQ multiplex PCR; in TCRdb, only in-frame clones are kept and a portion is missing. The sample includes some 410,000 clones, over 75% of them seen just once. The sequencing input was PBMCs. Every receptor here comes from a man aged 35 to 55 with head and neck cancer.

This sequence joins TRBV9 and TRBJ2-1, with no clear D. With 0 bases removed from V and 6 bases from J, the gap between germline ends came to 16 bases. This CDR3 is built from 16 residues. CDR1 SGDLS and CDR2 YYNGEE come from the germline V gene. The CDR3 sequence is CASSVEAGSGLNEQFF. Here the CDR3 DNA reads TGTGCCAGCAGCGTAGAGGCTGGGTCGGGCCTCAATGAGCAGTTCTTC.

This rearrangement joins TRBV7-2 to TRBJ1-2; D is uncertain. Germline V CDR1 and CDR2: SGHTA, FQGNSA. V lost 1 base to trimming and J lost 7 bases, with 25 bases between them. CDR3 length equals 18 residues. CDR3 DNA sequence: TGTGCCAGCAGCTTAGACCGGGGAACGATGAATAAGGGAAGTGGCTACACCTTC. Its protein product is CASSLDRGTMNKGSGYTF.

The chain links TRBV6-5 to TRBJ2-7; the match to TRBD2 covers 14 bases. Trimming cost V 6 bases and J 2 bases; bases outside gene matches: 0. The CDR3 spans 14 residues. Looked up from germline, CDR1 is MNHEY and CDR2 is SVGAGI. CDR3 amino acids: CASRGLAGAYEQYF. CDR3 nucleotides: TGTGCCAGCAGGGGACTAGCGGGAGCCTACGAGCAGTACTTC.

In DNA form, the CDR3 reads TGTGCCAGCAGCCCCCTCCTCACCCGGGAGCAGTACTTC. This translates into CASSPLLTREQYF. The chain links TRBV9 to TRBJ2-7, with D hard to call. Germline loops: CDR1 SGDLS, CDR2 YYNGEE. V dropped 4 bases and J dropped 7 bases, with 15 bases sitting between them. The CDR3 runs 13 residues.

The CDR3 here is CAWSLQGLTEAFF. Here the CDR3 DNA reads TGTGCCTGGAGTCTACAGGGTCTGACTGAAGCTTTCTTT. The chain has TRBV30 and TRBJ1-1; possible D gene TRBD1, 6 bases. The V and J ends lost 2 bases and 5 bases respectively, with 12 bases between them. This CDR3 has 13 amino acids. The germline V gene encodes CDR1 GTSNPN and CDR2 SVGIG (reference sequence).

The rearrangement joins TRBV28 to TRBJ2-5; D is undetermined. Germline-derived CDR1 and CDR2 are MDHEN and SYDVKM. V gave up 5 bases and J gave up 4 bases, with 17 bases separating them. The CDR3 has 15 amino acids. For the CDR3, the DNA is TGTGCCAGCAGTGAACGGGCAGCTCGAGGAGAGACCCAGTACTTC. It is translated as CASSERAARGETQYF. Full variable domain (missing parts from reference TRBV28 and TRBJ2-5): DVKVTQSSRYLVKRTGEKVFLECVQDMDHENMFWYRQDPGLGLRLIYFSYDVKMKEKGDIPEGYSVSREKKERFSLILESASTNQTSMYLCASSERAARGETQYFGPGTRLLVL.

The chain couples TRBV30 to TRBJ1-1; a weak D match, TRBD1 (5 bases). Germline-derived CDR1 and CDR2 are GTSNPN and SVGIG (reference sequence). The CDR3 loop spans 13 amino acids. The ends were cut back, 4 bases at V and 8 bases at J, with 17 bases in the middle. CDR3 coding DNA: TGTGCCTGGAACCCCCGACAGACAGAAGAAGCTTTCTTT. Its protein product is CAWNPRQTEEAFF.

V usage is TRBV12-3 or TRBV12-4 and J usage is TRBJ2-7; D gene uncertain. V was pared by 5 bases and J by 2 bases, with 4 bases between. The CDR3 loop spans 11 amino acids. CDR3 amino acids: CASSRAYEQYF. CDR3 nucleotide sequence: TGTGCCAGCAGTCGTGCCTACGAGCAGTACTTC.

This clone was seen once. Other nucleotide sequences from this sample produce the same CDR3. The chain carries TRBV7-3 and TRBJ1-2; TRBD1 matches 11 bases. The germline V gene has CDR1 SGHTA and CDR2 FQGTGA. V shed 2 bases, J shed 7 bases, and the junction held 3 bases outside the gene matches. The CDR3 spans 14 residues. The CDR3 loop is CASSLGTGGSGYTF. The CDR3 DNA follows: TGTGCCAGCAGCTTAGGGACAGGGGGAAGTGGCTACACCTTC. The whole variable domain, filled in from reference TRBV7-3 and TRBJ1-2, reads GAGVSQTPSNKVTEKGKYVELRCDPISGHTALYWYRQSLGQGPEFLIYFQGTGAADDSGLPNDRFFAVRPEGSVSTLKIQRTERGDSAVYLCASSLGTGGSGYTFGSGTRLTVV.

The chain links TRBV5-6 to TRBJ2-3, with 10 bases lining up with TRBD1. The CDR3 consists of 15 residues. The ends lost 4 bases at V and 3 bases at J; junction bases unmatched: 5. Germline V CDR1 and CDR2: SGHDT, YYEEEE. The CDR3 spells CASSGRTGGTDTQYF. CDR3 in DNA: TGTGCCAGCAGCGGAAGGACAGGGGGGACAGATACGCAGTATTTT.

This chain connects TRBV7-9 to TRBJ2-1, with 7 bases lining up with TRBD2. After removal of 5 bases from V and 2 bases from J, the junction contained 6 bases not matched to a gene. The CDR3 is 15 amino acids. Germline V CDR1 and CDR2: SEHNR, FQNEAQ (reference sequence). The CDR3 sequence: CASSPRAGAYNEQFF. CDR3 coding DNA: TGTGCCAGCAGCCCAAGGGCGGGAGCCTACAATGAGCAGTTCTTC.

CDR3 residues: CASSLGTYNQPQHF. The CDR3, as DNA: TGTGCCAGCTCACTTGGGACATATAATCAGCCCCAGCATTTT. The chain couples TRBV18 to TRBJ1-5, with D tentatively TRBD1 (6 bases). The CDR3 runs to 14 residues. V was pared by 4 bases and J by 4 bases, with 11 bases between. CDR1 is KGHSH, CDR2 LQKENI, per germline.

The table lists this clone with a few counts. The rearrangement uses TRBV28 and TRBJ1-5, with D possibly TRBD1 on 5 matching bases. Trimming removed 3 bases from V and 2 bases from J, with 11 bases in between. Germline V gene lookup returns CDR1 MDHEN and CDR2 SYDVKM. CDR3 length: 15 residues. The CDR3 DNA sequence: TGTGCCAGCAGTTTCGGGGGACTGCGCAATCAGCCCCAGCATTTT. Translated: CASSFGGLRNQPQHF.

The CDR3 spells CASRGDGYGYTF. In DNA form, the CDR3 reads TGTGCCAGCAGGGGGGACGGCTATGGCTACACCTTC. The chain couples TRBV2 to TRBJ1-2; a possible D gene is TRBD1 (5 bases). Trimming stripped 6 bases from V and 4 bases from J, with 9 bases between. The V gene's germline CDR1 is SNHLY and CDR2 FYNNEI. The length of the CDR3 is 12 residues.

This chain connects TRBV28 to TRBJ2-2, with TRBD2 matching 7 bases. Germline assignment: CDR1 MDHEN and CDR2 SYDVKM. CDR3 length: 15 amino acids. The V segment lost 5 bases and the J segment 6 bases; nucleotides outside the gene matches: 9. The CDR3 loop is CASSPSIGGAGELFF. The CDR3 coding sequence is TGTGCCAGCAGTCCGTCTATTGGGGGGGCCGGGGAGCTGTTTTTT.

The gene calls are TRBV11-2 and TRBJ2-7; D unresolved. Germline V gene data show CDR1 as SGHAT and CDR2 as FQNNGV. The CDR3 consists of 15 residues. V gave up 2 bases and J gave up 6 bases, with 17 bases separating them. Here the CDR3 DNA reads TGTGCCAGCAGCTTAACCCCGAACGGCTTGGTCGAGCAGTACTTC. Its protein is CASSLTPNGLVEQYF. The full variable domain, completed using reference TRBV11-2 and TRBJ2-7, is EAGVAQSPRYKIIEKRQSVAFWCNPISGHATLYWYQQILGQGPKLLIQFQNNGVVDDSQLPKDRFSAERLKGVDSTLKIQPAKLEDSAVYLCASSLTPNGLVEQYFGPGTRLTVT.

This sequence joins TRBV21-1 and TRBJ1-5. TRBV21-1 is listed as a pseudogene. This CDR3 region has 18 residues. In DNA form, the CDR3 reads TGTGCCAGCAGCAAAGAAATGCTTGGAAGGGAGCGGTTGCAGCCCCAGCATTTT. Protein product: CASSKEMLGRERLQPQHF.

The V and J genes are TRBV14 and TRBJ2-7; 7 positions agree with TRBD2. Per the germline V gene, CDR1 is SGHDN and CDR2 is FVKESK. V shed 2 bases, J shed 5 bases, and the junction held 9 bases outside the gene matches. The CDR3 sequence is 15 residues long. Here the CDR3 reads CASSQLRGGRDEQYF. The CDR3 nucleotides read TGTGCCAGCAGCCAATTAAGGGGCGGGAGAGACGAGCAGTACTTC.

J is TRBJ1-4 and V is TRBV30; a weak D match, TRBD1 (5 bases). CDR1 GTSNPN and CDR2 SVGIG come from the germline V gene (reference sequence). The germline V and J ends were trimmed by 4 bases and 1 base, with 19 bases remaining between them. This CDR3 is 17 amino acids long. The CDR3 DNA is TGTGCCTGGACCTTAAGGGCAGGGAAGAGAACTAATGAAAAACTGTTTTTT. It specifies CAWTLRAGKRTNEKLFF.

The V and J genes are TRBV11-2 and TRBJ1-6; D is uncertain. Trimming stripped 5 bases from V and 6 bases from J, with 11 bases between. Germline V gene sequence: CDR1 SGHAT, CDR2 FQNNGV. The CDR3 runs to 14 residues. Here the CDR3 DNA reads TGTGCCAGCAGCCCCCGGCTTGTTAATTCACCCCTCCACTTT. This codes for CASSPRLVNSPLHF.

The chain has TRBV10-3 and TRBJ2-5; D perhaps matches TRBD2 (6 bases). The CDR3 extends over 12 amino acids. Trimming removed 8 bases from V and 5 bases from J, with 12 bases in between. Germline values: CDR1 ENHRY, CDR2 SYGVKD. CDR3 sequence reads: CAIGGVPETQYF. Written as DNA, the CDR3 is TGTGCCATCGGAGGGGTACCGGAGACCCAGTACTTC.

The J gene is TRBJ2-1, the V gene TRBV5-1; D possibly corresponds to TRBD1 (5 bases). The germline V and J ends were trimmed by 4 bases and 5 bases, with 16 bases remaining between them. The germline gives CDR1 SGHRS, CDR2 YFSETQ. The CDR3 is made up of 15 amino acids. The CDR3 spells CASSPLRDSDNEQFF. In DNA form, the CDR3 reads TGCGCCAGCAGCCCTCTCCGTGACAGTGACAATGAGCAGTTCTTC.

V and J are TRBV24-1 and TRBJ2-1, with D tentatively TRBD1 or TRBD2 (5 bases each). Trimming stripped 3 bases from V and 7 bases from J, with 9 bases between. The germline CDR1 and CDR2 sequences are KGHDR and SFDVKD. This CDR3 region has 13 residues. The CDR3 region has the DNA TGTGCCACCAGTGATGGGGGTTTGAATGAGCAGTTCTTC. As protein: CATSDGGLNEQFF.

V and J are TRBV6-5 and TRBJ1-4, with D unclear. Germline V gene data show CDR1 as MNHEY and CDR2 as SVGAGI. The CDR3 is 16 residues long. The V and J ends lost 0 bases and 7 bases respectively, with 15 bases between them. CDR3 in DNA: TGTGCCAGCAGTTACTCGGTGAGGGCGGCGGGTGAAAAACTGTTTTTT. Translation: CASSYSVRAAGEKLFF.

Only one count was recorded for this clone. The chain recombines TRBV7-9 with TRBJ1-4; no firm D call. The germline V and J ends were trimmed by 1 base and 7 bases, with 4 bases remaining between them. CDR1 SEHNR and CDR2 FQNEAQ come from the germline V gene (reference sequence). CDR3 size: 12 residues. CDR3 DNA: TGTGCCAGCAGCTTAGGGGGTGAAAAACTGTTTTTT. It codes for CASSLGGEKLFF.

The chain joins TRBV7-9 to TRBJ2-3; either TRBD1 or TRBD2 may fit D (6 bases each). From germline, CDR1 is SEHNR and CDR2 FQNEAQ (reference sequence). CDR3 size: 14 residues. V lost 5 bases to trimming and J lost 3 bases, with 12 bases between them. This CDR3 reads CASSPLGGTDTQYF. Here the CDR3 DNA reads TGTGCCAGCAGCCCCCTAGGGGGGACAGATACGCAGTATTTT.

The chain links TRBV30 to TRBJ2-7, with TRBD2 matching over 10 bases. The CDR3 is made up of 13 amino acids. The J segment lost 6 bases and the V segment lost 3 bases, leaving 5 bases of the junction unmatched. Germline V gives CDR1 GTSNPN, CDR2 SVGIG (reference sequence). CDR3 loop: CAWRSGGASEQYF. The CDR3 DNA reads TGTGCCTGGAGGAGCGGGGGGGCCTCCGAGCAGTACTTC.

The V and J genes are TRBV6-1 and TRBJ1-5; D gene uncertain. In germline, CDR1 is MNHNS, CDR2 SASEGT. This CDR3 contains 17 residues. V lost 2 bases to trimming and J lost 8 bases, with 22 bases between them. This CDR3 reads CASSESLVTVGLEPQHF. The CDR3 DNA reads as TGTGCCAGCAGTGAAAGCCTCGTAACCGTCGGATTGGAGCCCCAGCATTTT.

The chain is built from TRBV28 and TRBJ1-2, with TRBD1 matching 9 bases. The CDR3 loop spans 15 amino acids. The junction had 9 bases not matched to a gene; V was cut back by 5 bases and J by 5 bases. The V gene's germline CDR1 is MDHEN and CDR2 SYDVKM. Written as DNA, the CDR3 is TGTGCCAGCAGTCTCCATTCGGACAGGGGATATGGCTACACCTTC. Amino acids: CASSLHSDRGYGYTF.

The chain is built from TRBV4-3 and TRBJ1-5; 9 nucleotides match TRBD1. CDR3 size: 16 residues. V trimming: 0 bases; J trimming: 6 bases; junction bases outside the gene matches: 6. Germline CDR1 and CDR2: LGHNA and YSLEER. The CDR3 is CASSQDRGTGSQPQHF. Here the CDR3 DNA reads TGCGCCAGCAGCCAAGATCGGGGGACAGGGAGTCAGCCCCAGCATTTT.